Following are 6 T cell receptor beta chains from one sample sequenced in a study of CXCR3-negative and CXCR3-positive naive CD8 T cells. UMI-labeled TRB cDNA libraries were prepared by 5' RACE. TCRdb re-called the 5' RACE reads and catalogs CDR3 proteins one per entry, DNA excluded. Recorded for this sample: over 100,000 distinct CDR3 sequences. Material for sequencing was naive CXCR3- CD8+ T cells from blood. The subset denotes: CD45RO-CCR7+CD27+CD95- naive CD8+ T cells lacking CXCR3 (TNR3-). These receptors were obtained from a human donor in good health. Some clones in this sample may be carry-over from other donors' samples.

The gene calls are TRBV7-9 and TRBJ1-6; TCRdb's D call, TRBD1, is unchecked because there is no DNA. CDR1 is SEHNR, CDR2 FQNEAQ, per germline (reference sequence). This CDR3 comprises 15 residues. The CDR3: CASSLRTGNNSPLHF.

The genes are TRBV7-9 and TRBJ2-5; checking the TCRdb D call of TRBD2 is not possible without DNA. CDR1 and CDR2 (germline): SEHNR, FQNEAQ (reference sequence). The CDR3 has 14 residues. This CDR3 reads CASTQGGGRETQYF.

The V call is TRBV28, the J call TRBJ2-4; TCRdb's D gene call, TRBD1, goes unchecked for lack of DNA. CDR1 and CDR2 (germline): MDHEN, SYDVKM. The CDR3 length is 15 residues. CDR3 loop: CASSPWGAEGNIQYF.

This chain uses TRBV12-3 or TRBV12-4 with TRBJ1-1; the D call from TCRdb, TRBD1, cannot be confirmed without DNA. CDR3 length equals 12 residues. CDR3 loop: CASSLGRQGAFF.

The rearrangement links TRBV29-1 to TRBJ2-7; TCRdb designates TRBD1, a call that cannot be tested without DNA. There are 13 residues in the CDR3. Germline V gene lookup returns CDR1 SQVTM and CDR2 ANQGSEA. The CDR3 region is CSADRDSPYEQYF.

The gene calls are TRBV7-9 and TRBJ1-2. Germline CDR1 reads SEHNR; CDR2 reads FQNEAQ (reference sequence). CDR3 length equals 13 residues. CDR3 sequence reads: CASSQRTDYGYTF.